The clone carrying this T cell receptor beta chain appeared many times. Its target is unknown. The V gene's germline CDR1 is LGHDT and CDR2 YNNKEL (reference sequence). J lost 6 bases, V lost 0 bases, and 1 base had no gene match. The CDR3 runs 14 residues. The library protocol tagged individual cDNA molecules with unique molecular identifiers. TCRdb passed the 5' RACE reads through MiXCR, listing each CDR3 protein once. This table has roughly 90,000 distinct CDR3 sequences, 11% to 15% appearing once. This sample was included in a study of early T cells in non-severe SARS-CoV-2 infection. Study outcomes and limitations: Lookups in VDJdb leaned toward anti-spike CD8 responses and missed private and CD4 specificities.

The source material was whole blood. The receptor was derived from an adult who was a healthcare worker with PCR-confirmed SARS-CoV-2 infection or an uninfected control (not recorded which). The V gene is TRBV3-1, the J gene TRBJ2-2; 7 positions agree with TRBD2. CDR3 in amino acids: CASSQEGGPGELFF. CDR3 in DNA: TGTGCCAGCAGCCAAGAGGGAGGGCCCGGGGAGCTGTTTTTT.